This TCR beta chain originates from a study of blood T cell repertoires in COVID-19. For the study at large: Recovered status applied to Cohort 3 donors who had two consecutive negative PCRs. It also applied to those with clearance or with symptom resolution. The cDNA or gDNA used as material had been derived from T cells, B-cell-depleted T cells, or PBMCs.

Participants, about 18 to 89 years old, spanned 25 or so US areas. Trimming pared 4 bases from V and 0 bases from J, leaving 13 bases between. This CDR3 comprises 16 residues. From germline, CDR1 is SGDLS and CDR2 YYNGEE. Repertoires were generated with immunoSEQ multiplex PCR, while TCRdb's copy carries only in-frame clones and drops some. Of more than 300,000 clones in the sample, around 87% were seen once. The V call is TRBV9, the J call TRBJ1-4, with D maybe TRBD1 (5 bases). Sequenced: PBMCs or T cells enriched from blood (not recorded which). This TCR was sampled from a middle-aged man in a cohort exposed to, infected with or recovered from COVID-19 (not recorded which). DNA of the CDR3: TGTGCCAGCAGCCCCTTGGGGGGAGCAACTAATGAAAAACTGTTTTTT. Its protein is CASSPLGGATNEKLFF.